One sample yielded the 21 T cell receptor beta chains listed below, sequenced in a study of beta chain features in type 1 diabetes (dated by TCRdb to the late 2010s). Libraries were prepared through the immunoSEQ multiplex PCR assay. The entire amount of isolated RNA was reverse transcribed using the High Capacity cDNA Reverse Transcription Kit, so the sequenced TCRB transcripts were expressed ones. TCRdb holds this immuneACCESS table with in-frame rearrangements only. Some clones are missing; in checked studies, unresolved V genes explain under half, and the rest has no known cause. Across this sample there are around 400,000 clones, with 10% to 15% seen only once. Together, the top ten hold about 0.018% of the sample. The sample was naive CD4+ T cells from blood. What this sample's cell subset or site label stands for: true naive CD4+ T cells. The receptors stem from a man younger than 30 in good health.

This clone was counted a few times. The V gene is TRBV9, the J gene TRBJ1-2, with 7 nucleotides matching TRBD1. This CDR3 contains 15 residues. Germline V gene lookup returns CDR1 SGDLS and CDR2 YYNGEE. V trimming: 5 bases; J trimming: 7 bases; junction bases outside the gene matches: 14. The CDR3 region is CASRARTGGSSGYTF. The CDR3 DNA reads TGTGCCAGCAGAGCCAGGACAGGTGGCTCAAGTGGCTACACCTTC.

This clone showed up just a few times. The chain couples TRBV7-2 to TRBJ1-2; D is ambiguous. The germline gives CDR1 SGHTA, CDR2 FQGNSA. The CDR3 contains 11 residues. The germline V and J ends were trimmed by 4 bases and 5 bases, with 5 bases remaining between them. CDR3: CASSSQYGYTF. The CDR3, as DNA: TGTGCCAGCAGCTCCCAATATGGCTACACCTTC.

There are a few counts of this clone. The rearrangement joins TRBV29-1 to TRBJ2-7, with 8 bases lining up with TRBD1. V shed 1 base and J 2 bases; nucleotides not matched to a gene: 1. The CDR3 covers 13 residues. CDR1 and CDR2 from the germline V gene are SQVTM and ANQGSEA. CDR3 DNA sequence: TGCAGCGTTGAAGCGACAGGGGCCTACGAGCAGTACTTC. Protein sequence: CSVEATGAYEQYF.

Only a few counts were recorded for this clone. The CDR3 sequence: CASSLPGAYGYTF. As DNA, the CDR3 is TGTGCCAGCAGTTTGCCAGGTGCCTATGGCTACACCTTC. The V gene is TRBV28, the J gene TRBJ1-2; D is ambiguous. V lost 3 bases and J 4 bases, leaving 9 bases between the germline ends. Germline assignment: CDR1 MDHEN and CDR2 SYDVKM. This CDR3 comprises 13 residues.

This chain joins TRBV30 and TRBJ1-4, with 7 nucleotides matching TRBD1. Germline loops: CDR1 GTSNPN, CDR2 SVGIG (reference sequence). The V segment lost 3 bases and the J segment 1 base; nucleotides outside the gene matches: 11. This CDR3 has 17 residues. The CDR3 reads CAWRSSRQGVTNEKLFF. The CDR3 nucleotides are TGTGCCTGGAGATCAAGCCGTCAGGGGGTAACTAATGAAAAACTGTTTTTT.

This chain connects TRBV9 to TRBJ2-3, with D tentatively TRBD2 (6 bases). V was pared by 7 bases and J by 0 bases, with 15 bases between. Germline values: CDR1 SGDLS, CDR2 YYNGEE. The CDR3 extends over 15 amino acids. The CDR3 sequence is CASASGTLSTDTQYF. As DNA, the CDR3 is TGTGCCAGCGCCTCCGGGACTCTGAGCACAGATACGCAGTATTTT.

The rearrangement links TRBV4-2 to TRBJ1-6, with 9 positions matching TRBD1. The CDR3 totals 15 residues. Per germline, CDR1 LGHNA and CDR2 YNFKEQ. Losses at the gene ends were 4 bases for V and 10 bases for J; bases not matched to a gene: 8. The CDR3 protein is CASSLRDRDSSPLHF. Written as DNA, the CDR3 is TGTGCCAGCAGCCTCCGGGACAGGGATAGCTCACCCCTCCACTTT.

This clone was counted only a few times. V gene TRBV5-1 combines with J gene TRBJ2-5; D is unresolved. This CDR3 is built from 13 residues. V was trimmed by 0 bases and J by 4 bases, leaving 7 bases between them. CDR1 and CDR2 from the germline V gene are SGHRS and YFSETQ. The CDR3 reads CASSLGAGETQYF. Here the CDR3 DNA reads TGCGCCAGCAGCTTGGGCGCCGGAGAGACCCAGTACTTC.

This clone came up a few times. The chain combines TRBV28 with TRBJ2-7, with D tentatively TRBD2 (6 bases). The CDR3 runs to 14 residues. Germline V gene lookup returns CDR1 MDHEN and CDR2 SYDVKM. Trimming shortened V by 5 bases and J by 2 bases, and 13 bases separated the two germline ends. In DNA, the CDR3 is TGTGCCAGCAGTACGGCGGGGTCGCCCTACGAGCAGTACTTC. Encoded protein: CASSTAGSPYEQYF. The whole variable domain, remainder taken from reference TRBV28 and TRBJ2-7, is DVKVTQSSRYLVKRTGEKVFLECVQDMDHENMFWYRQDPGLGLRLIYFSYDVKMKEKGDIPEGYSVSREKKERFSLILESASTNQTSMYLCASSTAGSPYEQYFGPGTRLTVT.

This clone was seen only a few times. This chain connects TRBV28 to TRBJ1-6, with TRBD1 matching 7 bases. CDR1 and CDR2 from the germline V gene are MDHEN and SYDVKM. V shed 5 bases, J shed 10 bases, and the junction held 11 bases outside the gene matches. The CDR3 has 15 residues. As DNA, the CDR3 is TGTGCCAGCAGTCCGCCCCAGGGGGTAGGGTCACCCCTCCACTTT. Its translation: CASSPPQGVGSPLHF.

The rearrangement joins TRBV30 to TRBJ1-2; D gene unclear. The V gene lost 4 bases and the J gene lost 5 bases, with 20 bases spanning the gap. The germline CDR1 and CDR2 sequences are GTSNPN and SVGIG (reference sequence). The CDR3 sequence is 15 residues long. The CDR3 is CAWTPTLGVVYGYTF. CDR3 bases: TGTGCCTGGACCCCTACCCTAGGAGTCGTTTATGGCTACACCTTC.

This chain connects TRBV5-1 to TRBJ2-2; 9 bases match TRBD1. CDR3 length: 15 amino acids. J was trimmed by 6 bases and V by 3 bases; bases with no gene match: 6. Germline CDR1 is SGHRS and CDR2 is YFSETQ. CDR3 nucleotide sequence: TGCGCCAGCAGCTGGACCGACAGGGGGGCCGGGGAGCTGTTTTTT. Its translation: CASSWTDRGAGELFF.

This chain links TRBV7-2 with TRBJ2-1; TRBD2 matches 8 bases. CDR3 length equals 16 residues. V trimming: 3 bases; J trimming: 6 bases; junction bases outside the gene matches: 10. Germline loops: CDR1 SGHTA, CDR2 FQGNSA. In nucleotides, the CDR3 is TGTGCCAGCAGCTTCCTCCCGGGACTAGAGTCCAATGAGCAGTTCTTC. Protein product: CASSFLPGLESNEQFF.

The chain carries TRBV9 and TRBJ2-3, with 8 nucleotides matching TRBD2. Germline V gene lookup returns CDR1 SGDLS and CDR2 YYNGEE. This CDR3 contains 14 residues. The V and J ends lost 3 bases and 8 bases, in that order; junction bases with no gene match: 8. The CDR3 bases are TGTGCCAGCAGCGAGGGGGGACTAGACGGTACGCAGTATTTT. This codes for CASSEGGLDGTQYF. The full variable domain, rest sourced from reference TRBV9 and TRBJ2-3, is DSGVTQTPKHLITATGQRVTLRCSPRSGDLSVYWYQQSLDQGLQFLIQYYNGEERAKGNILERFSAQQFPDLHSELNLSSLELGDSALYFCASSEGGLDGTQYFGPGTRLTVL.

V is TRBV28 and J is TRBJ1-2; 7 bases match TRBD1. Trimming took 5 bases from V and 5 from J; bases not matched to a gene: 5. The CDR3 extends over 13 amino acids. Germline V CDR1 and CDR2: MDHEN, SYDVKM. CDR3 DNA sequence: TGTGCCAGCAGTGCGGGACAGCAGTATGGCTACACCTTC. Residues: CASSAGQQYGYTF.

This chain links TRBV10-3 with TRBJ2-1; D is perhaps TRBD1 (6 bases). Germline CDR1 ENHRY, CDR2 SYGVKD. Trimming took off 0 bases at V and 5 bases at J, with 11 bases between the two ends. The CDR3 is made up of 15 amino acids. Here the CDR3 reads CAISESVRTDNEQFF. Written as DNA, the CDR3 is TGTGCCATCAGTGAGTCCGTCAGGACAGACAATGAGCAGTTCTTC.

This clone has more than one count but fewer than ten. The chain employs TRBV5-4 and TRBJ2-2, with 9 bases identical to TRBD1. The trim removed 5 bases at V and 4 bases at J, leaving 6 bases unmatched. There are 15 residues in the CDR3. CDR1 is SGHNT and CDR2 is YYREEE in the germline V gene (reference sequence). The chain's CDR3 is CASRERTGATGELFF. CDR3 in DNA: TGTGCCAGCAGGGAGCGGACAGGGGCCACCGGGGAGCTGTTTTTT.

There are a few counts of this clone. This chain's CDR3 is CASSLVAGPAYNEQFF. DNA for the CDR3: TGTGCCAGCAGCTTAGTTGCGGGGCCGGCGTACAATGAGCAGTTCTTC. The J gene is TRBJ2-1, the V gene TRBV7-2, with D perhaps TRBD2 (6 bases). The germline CDR1 and CDR2 sequences are SGHTA and FQGNSA. The CDR3 totals 16 residues. The V gene lost 1 base and the J gene lost 4 bases, with 14 bases spanning the gap. Filled out from reference TRBV7-2 and TRBJ2-1, the complete variable domain reads GAGVSQSPSNKVTEKGKDVELRCDPISGHTALYWYRQSLGQGLEFLIYFQGNSAPDKSGLPSDRFSAERTGGSVSTLTIQRTQQEDSAVYLCASSLVAGPAYNEQFFGPGTRLTVL.

This clone appeared a few times. The rearrangement uses TRBV5-1 and TRBJ2-3, with TRBD2 matching over 10 bases. The CDR3 sequence is 16 residues long. The ends lost 2 bases at V and 1 base at J; junction bases unmatched: 4. Germline V gene lookup returns CDR1 SGHRS and CDR2 YFSETQ. The CDR3 sequence: CASSLSTSGGTDTQYF. As DNA, the CDR3 is TGCGCCAGCAGCTTAAGCACTAGCGGGGGCACAGATACGCAGTATTTT. Complete variable domain (other parts from reference TRBV5-1 and TRBJ2-3): KAGVTQTPRYLIKTRGQQVTLSCSPISGHRSVSWYQQTPGQGLQFLFEYFSETQRNKGNFPGRFSGRQFSNSRSEMNVSTLELGDSALYLCASSLSTSGGTDTQYFGPGTRLTVL.

This chain connects TRBV7-2 to TRBJ2-5; the D gene is possibly TRBD1 (5 bases). This CDR3 region has 15 residues. The germline CDR1 and CDR2 sequences are SGHTA and FQGNSA. The V and J ends lost 5 bases and 5 bases respectively, with 18 bases between them. For the CDR3, the DNA is TGTGCCAGCAGCCTCCAGGGCCCCTCCGCGGAGACCCAGTACTTC. Encoded protein: CASSLQGPSAETQYF.

The chain carries TRBV20-1 and TRBJ2-1; weak D call: TRBD2 (5 bases). The germline V gene encodes CDR1 DFQATT and CDR2 SNEGSKA (reference sequence). This CDR3 contains 11 residues. Deletions cut 6 bases from V and 12 bases from J, with 15 bases between. This chain's CDR3 is CSAYHGNWQFF. The CDR3 DNA follows: TGCAGTGCGTATCACGGGAACTGGCAGTTCTTC.